Listed below are T cell receptor beta chains from one sample, sequenced in a study of OX40 agonist ivuxolimab in advanced cancers. Using immunoSEQ multiplex PCR, the repertoire was profiled, and TCRdb retains in-frame clones only, with some absent. The table includes 40,000 to 60,000 clones, about 76% detected once. The specimen comprised CD4+ or CD8+ T cells sorted from blood, sampled in a trial of the OX40 agonist ivuxolimab. The receptor set was obtained from an adult with an advanced solid tumor such as melanoma, head and neck, liver or kidney cancer. Both conserved end residues are part of each CDR3. The D gene is left open where the match is weak. Expanded clones get a size class; other rows say once, few or many, or leave the size out.

V	D	J	size	DNA	CDR3
TRBV27	NA	TRBJ2-1	NA	TGTGCCAGCAGTTTAGGGGCAGACTACAATGAGCAGTTCTTC	CASSLGADYNEQFF
TRBV5-6	TRBD1	TRBJ2-7	NA	TGTGCCAGCAGCTTGGAGGGGGGACAGGACTACGAGCAGTACTTC	CASSLEGGQDYEQYF
TRBV6-5	TRBD1	TRBJ2-7	once	TGTGCCAGCAGTTTGGGACAGGGGAAATACGAGCAGTACTTC	CASSLGQGKYEQYF
TRBV6-6	NA	TRBJ1-6	few	TGTGCCAGCAGTGACTCGACAGATAATTCACCCCTCCACTTT	CASSDSTDNSPLHF
TRBV27	NA	TRBJ2-6	once	TGTGCCAGCAGTTTTAACGTTCGGGGCTCTGGGGCCAACGTCCTGACTTTC	CASSFNVRGSGANVLTF
TRBV5-6	NA	TRBJ2-6	NA	TGTGCCAGCAGCTTGCTACTTGGGGCCAACGTCCTGACTTTC	CASSLLLGANVLTF
TRBV7-2	NA	TRBJ2-2	NA	TGTGCCAGCAGCCAAGATCCAGGGAACACCGGGGAGCTGTTTTTT	CASSQDPGNTGELFF
TRBV6-5	NA	TRBJ2-7	NA	TGTGCCAGCAGTTCACTCCCCGTCCACGAGCAGTACTTC	CASSSLPVHEQYF
TRBV4-2	NA	TRBJ2-1	NA	TGTGCCAGCAGCCCTGAAGTAGGGGCTACTTACAATGAGCAGTTCTTC	CASSPEVGATYNEQFF
TRBV27	TRBD2	TRBJ2-1	NA	TGTGCCAGCAGTTTATCAGTAGCGGGCGTTGAGCAGTTCTTC	CASSLSVAGVEQFF
TRBV28	NA	TRBJ1-2	NA	TGTGCCAGCAGTTTAGGTGCAGGGACGACTAACTATGGCTACACCTTC	CASSLGAGTTNYGYTF
TRBV29-1	NA	TRBJ2-7	NA	TGCAGCGTTGGGGTTTGGAGGGCGGGGTACGAGCAGTACTTC	CSVGVWRAGYEQYF
TRBV7-6	NA	TRBJ2-1	once	TGTGCCAGCAGCTGGGGCCAGCCCGGGGAGCAGTTCTTC	CASSWGQPGEQFF
TRBV5-8	NA	TRBJ1-1	NA	TGTGCCAGCAGCTTATTACAAGACATTGGGGAAGCTTTCTTT	CASSLLQDIGEAFF
TRBV5-6	TRBD1	TRBJ2-7	NA	TGTGCCAGCAGCTTCGGGACAGGGGGCTACGAGCAGTACTTC	CASSFGTGGYEQYF
TRBV11-2	TRBD2	TRBJ2-3	NA	TGTGCCAGCAGCTTTAGGGGAGCGGGGCAGGAAAGCACAGATACGCAGTATTTT	CASSFRGAGQESTDTQYF
TRBV6-5	TRBD2	TRBJ2-3	NA	TGTGCCAGCACCTCGGGGAGGGGTCGGGATACGCAGTATTTT	CASTSGRGRDTQYF
TRBV5-4	TRBD2	TRBJ2-5	NA	TGTGCCAGCAGCTTCCAGGGAGGGGAGACCCAGTACTTC	CASSFQGGETQYF
TRBV27	NA	TRBJ1-5	NA	TGTGCCAGCAGGGGTGGCAATCAGCCCCAGCATTTT	CASRGGNQPQHF
TRBV2	NA	TRBJ2-2	NA	TGTGCCAGCAGTCCCCCGTATCTTGGGGCGAACACCGGGGAGCTGTTTTTT	CASSPPYLGANTGELFF
TRBV9	TRBD1	TRBJ2-2	few	TGTGCCAGCAGCGACCGAGTTCAGGGGGCTCGGACCGGGGAGCTGTTTTTT	CASSDRVQGARTGELFF
TRBV9	NA	TRBJ2-1	NA	TGTGCCAGCAGCTCGCAGACCTACAATGAGCAGTTCTTC	CASSSQTYNEQFF
TRBV5-1	NA	TRBJ1-2	NA	TGCGCCAGCAGCTTTGAGGAGACCTATGGCTACACCTTC	CASSFEETYGYTF
TRBV27	NA	TRBJ1-6	NA	TGTGCCAGCAGTTATGGGACTAGCTCACCCCTCCACTTT	CASSYGTSSPLHF